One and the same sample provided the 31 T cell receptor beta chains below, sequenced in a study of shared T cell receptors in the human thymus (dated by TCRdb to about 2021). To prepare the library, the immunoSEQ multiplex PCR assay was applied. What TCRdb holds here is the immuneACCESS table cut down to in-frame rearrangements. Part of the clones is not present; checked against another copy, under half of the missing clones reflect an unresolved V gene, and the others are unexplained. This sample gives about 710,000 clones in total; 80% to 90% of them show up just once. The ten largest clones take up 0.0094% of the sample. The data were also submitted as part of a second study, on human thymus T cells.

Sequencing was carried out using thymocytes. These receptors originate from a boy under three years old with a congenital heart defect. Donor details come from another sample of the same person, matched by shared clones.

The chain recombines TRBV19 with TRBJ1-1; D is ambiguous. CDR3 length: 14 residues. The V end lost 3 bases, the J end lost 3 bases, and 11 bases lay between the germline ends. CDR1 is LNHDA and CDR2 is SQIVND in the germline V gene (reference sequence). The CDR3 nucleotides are TGTGCCAGTAGTATGGGTACGAGGGACACTGAAGCTTTCTTT. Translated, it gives CASSMGTRDTEAFF.

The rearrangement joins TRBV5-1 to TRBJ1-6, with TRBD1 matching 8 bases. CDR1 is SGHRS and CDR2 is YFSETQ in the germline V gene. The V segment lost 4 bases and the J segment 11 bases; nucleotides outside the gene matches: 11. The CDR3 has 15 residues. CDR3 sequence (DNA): TGCGCCAGCAGCAAAACCGGGACAGGCAATACACCCCTCCACTTT. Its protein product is CASSKTGTGNTPLHF. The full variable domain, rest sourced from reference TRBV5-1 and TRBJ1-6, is KAGVTQTPRYLIKTRGQQVTLSCSPISGHRSVSWYQQTPGQGLQFLFEYFSETQRNKGNFPGRFSGRQFSNSRSEMNVSTLELGDSALYLCASSKTGTGNTPLHFGNGTRLTVT.

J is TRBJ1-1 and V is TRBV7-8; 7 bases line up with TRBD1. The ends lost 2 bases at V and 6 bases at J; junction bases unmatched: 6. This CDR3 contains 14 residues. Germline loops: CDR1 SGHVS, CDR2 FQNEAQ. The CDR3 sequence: CASSLNQGGAEAFF. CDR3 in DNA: TGTGCCAGCAGCTTAAATCAGGGGGGCGCTGAAGCTTTCTTT.

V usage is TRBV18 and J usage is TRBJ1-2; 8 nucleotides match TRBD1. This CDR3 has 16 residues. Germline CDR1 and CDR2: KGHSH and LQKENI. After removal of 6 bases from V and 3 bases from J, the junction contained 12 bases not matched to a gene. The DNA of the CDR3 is TGTGCCAGCTCCCGAGCCTGGGACAGGAGCTACTATGGCTACACCTTC. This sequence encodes CASSRAWDRSYYGYTF.

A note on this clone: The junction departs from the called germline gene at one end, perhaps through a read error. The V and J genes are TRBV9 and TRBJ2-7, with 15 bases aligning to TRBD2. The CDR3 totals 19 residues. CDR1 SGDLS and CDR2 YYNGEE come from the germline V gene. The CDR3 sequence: CASSVGRTSGGDFSHEQYF. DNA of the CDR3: TGTGCCAGCAGCGTAGGTCGGACTAGCGGGGGGGATTTCTCCCACGAGCAGTACTTC.

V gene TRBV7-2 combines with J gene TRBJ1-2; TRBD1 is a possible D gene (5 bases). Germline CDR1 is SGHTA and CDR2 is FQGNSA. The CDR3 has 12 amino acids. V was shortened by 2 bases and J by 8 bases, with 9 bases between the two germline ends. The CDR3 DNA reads TGTGCCAGCAGCTTATCAGGGATGGGCTACACCTTC. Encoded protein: CASSLSGMGYTF.

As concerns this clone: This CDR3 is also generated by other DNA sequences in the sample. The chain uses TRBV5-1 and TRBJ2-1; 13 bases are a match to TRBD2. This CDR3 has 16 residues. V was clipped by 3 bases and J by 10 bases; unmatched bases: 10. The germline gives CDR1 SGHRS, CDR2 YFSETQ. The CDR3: CASSWDGTSGANEQFF. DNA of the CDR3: TGCGCCAGCAGCTGGGACGGGACTAGCGGGGCAAACGAGCAGTTCTTC.

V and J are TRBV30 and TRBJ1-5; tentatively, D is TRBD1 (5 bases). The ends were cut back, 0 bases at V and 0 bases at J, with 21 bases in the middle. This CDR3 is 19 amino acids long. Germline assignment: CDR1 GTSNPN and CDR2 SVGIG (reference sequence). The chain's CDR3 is CAWSVPPAGSRYSNQPQHF. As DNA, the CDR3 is TGTGCCTGGAGTGTCCCCCCTGCAGGGTCTCGATATAGCAATCAGCCCCAGCATTTT.

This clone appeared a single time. CDR3 sequence reads: CASSQGPTEAKENRNSPLHF. The CDR3 nucleotides are TGCGCCAGCAGCCAAGGCCCGACCGAGGCGAAGGAGAATCGTAATTCACCCCTCCACTTT. The chain links TRBV4-1 to TRBJ1-6; no clear D. The germline V and J ends were trimmed by 1 base and 6 bases, with 25 bases remaining between them. Germline V gives CDR1 MGHRA, CDR2 YSYEKL. The CDR3 contains 20 residues.

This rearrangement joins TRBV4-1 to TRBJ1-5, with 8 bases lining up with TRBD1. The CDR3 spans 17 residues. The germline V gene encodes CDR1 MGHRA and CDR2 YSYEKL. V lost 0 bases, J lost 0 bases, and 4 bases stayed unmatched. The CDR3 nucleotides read TGCGCCAGCAGCCAAGAGACAGGGGTGTTTAGCAATCAGCCCCAGCATTTT. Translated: CASSQETGVFSNQPQHF.

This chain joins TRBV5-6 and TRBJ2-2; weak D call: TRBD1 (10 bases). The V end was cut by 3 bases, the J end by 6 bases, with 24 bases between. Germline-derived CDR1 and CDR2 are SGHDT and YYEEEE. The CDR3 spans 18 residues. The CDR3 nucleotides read TGTGCCAGCAGCTCCCATGGCGGGGGGGGACAGGGGTCCGGGGAGCTGTTTTTT. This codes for CASSSHGGGGQGSGELFF.

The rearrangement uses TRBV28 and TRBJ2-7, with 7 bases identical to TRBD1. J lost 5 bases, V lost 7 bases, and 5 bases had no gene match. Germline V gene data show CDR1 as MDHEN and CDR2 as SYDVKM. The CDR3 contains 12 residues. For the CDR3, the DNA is TGTGCCAGCATCGCAGGGGGTGACGAGCAGTACTTC. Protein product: CASIAGGDEQYF.

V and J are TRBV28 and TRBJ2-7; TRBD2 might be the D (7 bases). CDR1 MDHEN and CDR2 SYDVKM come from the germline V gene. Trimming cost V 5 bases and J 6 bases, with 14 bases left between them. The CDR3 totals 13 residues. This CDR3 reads CASSLGGVSEQYF. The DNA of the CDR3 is TGTGCCAGCAGTCTAGGGGGGGTAAGCGAGCAGTACTTC.

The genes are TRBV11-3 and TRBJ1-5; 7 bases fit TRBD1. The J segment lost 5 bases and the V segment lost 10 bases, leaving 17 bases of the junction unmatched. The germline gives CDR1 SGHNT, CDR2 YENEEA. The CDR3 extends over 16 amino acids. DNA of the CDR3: TGTGCCACCTCGTGGCTGATCGACAGGGTCTATCAGCCCCAGCATTTT. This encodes CATSWLIDRVYQPQHF.

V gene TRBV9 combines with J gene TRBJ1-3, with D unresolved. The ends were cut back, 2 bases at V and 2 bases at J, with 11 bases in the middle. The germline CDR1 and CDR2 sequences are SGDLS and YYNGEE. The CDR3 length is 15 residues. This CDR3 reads CASSVLGRPGNTIYF. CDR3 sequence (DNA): TGTGCCAGCAGCGTCCTGGGCCGACCTGGAAACACCATATATTTT. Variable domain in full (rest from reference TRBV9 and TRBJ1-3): DSGVTQTPKHLITATGQRVTLRCSPRSGDLSVYWYQQSLDQGLQFLIQYYNGEERAKGNILERFSAQQFPDLHSELNLSSLELGDSALYFCASSVLGRPGNTIYFGEGSWLTVV.

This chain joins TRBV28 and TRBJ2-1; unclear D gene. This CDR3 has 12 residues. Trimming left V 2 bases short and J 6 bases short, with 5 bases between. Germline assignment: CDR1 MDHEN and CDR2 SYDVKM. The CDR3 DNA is TGTGCCAGCAGTTTACCCGTCAATGAGCAGTTCTTC. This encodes CASSLPVNEQFF.

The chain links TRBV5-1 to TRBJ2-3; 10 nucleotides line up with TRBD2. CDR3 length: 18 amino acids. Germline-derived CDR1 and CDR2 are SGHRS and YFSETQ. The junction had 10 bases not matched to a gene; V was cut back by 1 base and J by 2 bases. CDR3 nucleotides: TGCGCCAGCAGCTTGCTTCGACTAGCGGGTCCCGACACAGATACGCAGTATTTT. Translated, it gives CASSLLRLAGPDTDTQYF.

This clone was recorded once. The CDR3 nucleotides are TGTGCCACCAGCGTATACAGGGAATCAAGCAATCAGCCCCAGCATTTT. Its protein product is CATSVYRESSNQPQHF. The genes are TRBV15 and TRBJ1-5; possibly TRBD1 for D (6 bases). The CDR3 runs to 16 residues. Germline V lookup: CDR1 LNHNV, CDR2 YYDKDF (reference sequence). With 5 bases removed from V and 1 base from J, the gap between germline ends came to 15 bases.

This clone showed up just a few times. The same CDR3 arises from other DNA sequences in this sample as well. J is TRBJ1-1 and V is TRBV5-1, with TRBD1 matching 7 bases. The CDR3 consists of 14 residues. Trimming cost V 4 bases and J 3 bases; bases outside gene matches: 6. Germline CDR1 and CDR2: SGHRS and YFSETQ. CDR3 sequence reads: CASSTDRDDTEAFF. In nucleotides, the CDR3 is TGCGCCAGCAGCACCGACAGGGATGACACTGAAGCTTTCTTT.

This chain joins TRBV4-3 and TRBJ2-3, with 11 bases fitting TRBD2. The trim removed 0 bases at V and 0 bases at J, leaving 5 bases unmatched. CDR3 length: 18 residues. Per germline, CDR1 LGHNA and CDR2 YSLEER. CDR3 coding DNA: TGCGCCAGCAGCCAAGAACACGCTAGCGGGAGGAGCACAGATACGCAGTATTTT. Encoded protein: CASSQEHASGRSTDTQYF.

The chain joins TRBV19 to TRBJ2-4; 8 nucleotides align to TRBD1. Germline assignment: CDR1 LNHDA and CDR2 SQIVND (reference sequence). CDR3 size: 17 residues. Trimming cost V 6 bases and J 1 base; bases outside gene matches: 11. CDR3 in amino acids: CASRDQGAKAAKNIQYF. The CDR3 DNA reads TGTGCCAGTAGAGATCAGGGGGCGAAGGCTGCCAAAAACATTCAGTACTTC.

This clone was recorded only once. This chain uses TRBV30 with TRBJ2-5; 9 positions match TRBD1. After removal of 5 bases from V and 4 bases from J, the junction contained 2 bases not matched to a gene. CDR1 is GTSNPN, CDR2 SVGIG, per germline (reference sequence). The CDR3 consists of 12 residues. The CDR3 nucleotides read TGTGCCTGGTACAGGGGGCGAGAGACCCAGTACTTC. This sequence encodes CAWYRGRETQYF.

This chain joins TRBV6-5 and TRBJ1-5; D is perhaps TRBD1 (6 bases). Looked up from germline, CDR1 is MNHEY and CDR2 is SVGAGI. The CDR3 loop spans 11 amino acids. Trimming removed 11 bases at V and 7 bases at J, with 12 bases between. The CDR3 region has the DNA TGTGCCTCGACAGGCGAGCAGCCCCAGCATTTT. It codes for CASTGEQPQHF.

The CDR3: CSVVTSGKDSSYNEQFF. The DNA for the CDR3 is TGCAGCGTTGTTACTAGCGGGAAAGATAGCTCCTACAATGAGCAGTTCTTC. The V and J genes are TRBV29-1 and TRBJ2-1; TRBD2 aligns across 10 bases. V shed 4 bases and J 0 bases; nucleotides not matched to a gene: 9. The germline gives CDR1 SQVTM, CDR2 ANQGSEA. This CDR3 has 17 residues.

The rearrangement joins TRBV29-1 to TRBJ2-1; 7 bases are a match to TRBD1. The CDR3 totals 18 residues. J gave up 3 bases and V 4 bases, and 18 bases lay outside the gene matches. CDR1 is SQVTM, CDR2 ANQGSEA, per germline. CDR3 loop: CSVGVLDRPTLLYNEQFF. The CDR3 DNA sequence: TGCAGCGTTGGGGTGCTGGACAGGCCGACCCTTCTCTACAATGAGCAGTTCTTC.

The DNA of the CDR3 is TGTGCCAGCAGCTTAGAAGGGAGTAGCGGGAGGAGCACAGATACGCAGTATTTT. It translates to CASSLEGSSGRSTDTQYF. The chain carries TRBV7-2 and TRBJ2-3; the match to TRBD2 covers 10 bases. Germline V gene sequence: CDR1 SGHTA, CDR2 FQGNSA. There are 18 residues in the CDR3. Losses at the gene ends were 1 base for V and 0 bases for J; bases not matched to a gene: 7.

CDR3 region: CASRRLGLDSYEQYF. The DNA for the CDR3 is TGTGCCAGCAGGAGGCTGGGACTAGACTCCTACGAGCAGTACTTC. V gene TRBV28 combines with J gene TRBJ2-7, with 8 nucleotides matching TRBD2. V shed 6 bases, J shed 0 bases, and the junction held 7 bases outside the gene matches. The CDR3 loop spans 15 amino acids. Germline V gene lookup returns CDR1 MDHEN and CDR2 SYDVKM.

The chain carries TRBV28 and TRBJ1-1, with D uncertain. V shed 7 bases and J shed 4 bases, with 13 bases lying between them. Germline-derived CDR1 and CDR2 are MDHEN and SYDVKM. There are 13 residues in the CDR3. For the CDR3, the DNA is TGTGCCAGCAAACGTACGGTCGGCACTGAAGCTTTCTTT. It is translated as CASKRTVGTEAFF. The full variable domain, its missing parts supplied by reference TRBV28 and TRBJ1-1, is DVKVTQSSRYLVKRTGEKVFLECVQDMDHENMFWYRQDPGLGLRLIYFSYDVKMKEKGDIPEGYSVSREKKERFSLILESASTNQTSMYLCASKRTVGTEAFFGQGTRLTVV.

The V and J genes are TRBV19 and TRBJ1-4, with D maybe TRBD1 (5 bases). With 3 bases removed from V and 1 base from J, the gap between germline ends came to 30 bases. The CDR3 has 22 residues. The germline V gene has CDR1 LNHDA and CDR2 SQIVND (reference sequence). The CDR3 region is CASSIGTAQNVAGSVTNEKLFF. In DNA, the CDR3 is TGTGCCAGTAGTATTGGTACAGCCCAGAACGTCGCAGGGTCTGTAACTAATGAAAAACTGTTTTTT.

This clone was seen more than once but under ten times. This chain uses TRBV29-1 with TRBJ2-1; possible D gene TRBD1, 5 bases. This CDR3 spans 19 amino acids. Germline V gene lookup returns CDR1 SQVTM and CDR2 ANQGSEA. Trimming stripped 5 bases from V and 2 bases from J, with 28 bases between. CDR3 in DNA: TGCAGCGTTCAATGTGACAGTCCAAATCAAAGAATGACCTACAATGAGCAGTTCTTC. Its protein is CSVQCDSPNQRMTYNEQFF.

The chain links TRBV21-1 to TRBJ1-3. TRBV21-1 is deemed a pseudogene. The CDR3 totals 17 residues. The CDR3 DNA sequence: TGTGCCAGCAGCAATCTTAACCGCGGGGCTTCTGGAAACACCATATATTTT. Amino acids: CASSNLNRGASGNTIYF.